The 31 T cell receptor beta chains presented below share a single source sample, sequenced in a study of CD8+CD57+ T cells in acquired aplastic anemia. The use of genomic DNA as template underpinned the TCR beta VDJ and CDR3 profiling. TCRdb reprocessed the reads with MiXCR, giving one entry per CDR3 protein. This table holds around 64,000 distinct CDR3 sequences, over 45% found once. Sequencing used sorted CD4+, CD8+, or CD8+CD57+ T cells (not recorded which) from PBMCs. The origin of the receptors is a human donor in good health, serving as a control.

The chain joins TRBV2 to TRBJ2-2; a weak D match, TRBD2 (5 bases). Germline lookup yields CDR1 SNHLY and CDR2 FYNNEI. V lost 7 bases to trimming and J lost 2 bases, with 8 bases between them. The CDR3 length is 13 residues. CDR3 nucleotide sequence: TGTGCCAGCACTGGAGGAAACACCGGGGAGCTGTTTTTT. It is translated as CASTGGNTGELFF. The full variable domain, completed using reference TRBV2 and TRBJ2-2, is EPEVTQTPSHQVTQMGQEVILRCVPISNHLYFYWYRQILGQKVEFLVSFYNNEISEKSEIFDDQFSVERPDGSNFTLKIRSTKLEDSAMYFCASTGGNTGELFFGEGSRLTVL.

The genes are TRBV5-4 and TRBJ1-1, with D perhaps TRBD1 (6 bases). V shed 1 base and J shed 4 bases, with 17 bases lying between them. CDR1 is SGHNT, CDR2 YYREEE, per germline (reference sequence). The CDR3 extends over 16 amino acids. The CDR3 sequence: CASSLRSGGAGTEAFF. Written as DNA, the CDR3 is TGTGCCAGCAGCTTGCGGTCCGGGGGGGCTGGCACTGAAGCTTTCTTT.

This rearrangement joins TRBV19 to TRBJ2-2; D gene ambiguous. V lost 3 bases, J lost 6 bases, and 11 bases lay in between. This CDR3 has 14 amino acids. Germline loops: CDR1 LNHDA, CDR2 SQIVND (reference sequence). CDR3 bases: TGTGCCAGTAGTATCGGCGAGCTCGCCGGGGAGCTGTTTTTT. This encodes CASSIGELAGELFF. The full variable domain, its missing parts supplied by reference TRBV19 and TRBJ2-2, is DGGITQSPKYLFRKEGQNVTLSCEQNLNHDAMYWYRQDPGQGLRLIYYSQIVNDFQKGDIAEGYSVSREKKESFPLTVTSAQKNPTAFYLCASSIGELAGELFFGEGSRLTVL.

The V call is TRBV20-1, the J call TRBJ2-7; no firm D call. The length of the CDR3 is 10 residues. CDR1 and CDR2 (germline): DFQATT, SNEGSKA (reference sequence). The ends were cut back, 3 bases at V and 6 bases at J, with 6 bases in the middle. CDR3 amino acids: CSARSGEQYF. The CDR3, as DNA: TGCAGTGCTAGGTCTGGCGAGCAGTACTTC.

V usage is TRBV19 and J usage is TRBJ1-1; D gene unclear. Trimming left V 10 bases short and J 2 bases short, with 17 bases between. CDR3 size: 14 residues. The V gene's germline CDR1 is LNHDA and CDR2 SQIVND (reference sequence). CDR3 nucleotide sequence: TGTGCCACCGACCGAGGGCGGCATAACACTGAAGCTTTCTTT. Amino acid sequence: CATDRGRHNTEAFF.

This clonotype was recorded at least ten times. The CDR3 protein is CASSESQRSSGNTIYF. For the CDR3, the DNA is TGTGCCAGCAGTGAAAGTCAGCGTAGCTCTGGAAACACCATATATTTT. The chain recombines TRBV6-1 with TRBJ1-3; D not resolved. Germline loops: CDR1 MNHNS, CDR2 SASEGT. The CDR3 spans 16 residues. The V gene lost 2 bases and the J gene lost 0 bases, with 11 bases spanning the gap.

The rearrangement joins TRBV15 to TRBJ1-2; D is undetermined. Deletions cut 1 base from V and 6 bases from J, with 6 bases between. Germline V lookup: CDR1 LNHNV, CDR2 YYDKDF (reference sequence). The CDR3 sequence is 12 residues long. Here the CDR3 reads CATSRGVDGYTF. CDR3 DNA sequence: TGTGCCACCAGCAGAGGGGTCGATGGCTACACCTTC.

The table lists this clonotype with many counts. The rearrangement uses TRBV7-9 and TRBJ1-4; D remains unclear. V shed 4 bases and J shed 7 bases, with 16 bases lying between them. The V gene's germline CDR1 is SEHNR and CDR2 FQNEAQ (reference sequence). The CDR3 covers 15 residues. The CDR3 DNA follows: TGTGCCAGCAGCTCCCATGGGGTTGCAACTGAAAAACTGTTTTTT. Protein product: CASSSHGVATEKLFF. The full variable domain, with the rest looked up from reference TRBV7-9 and TRBJ1-4, is DTGVSQNPRHKITKRGQNVTFRCDPISEHNRLYWYRQTLGQGPEFLTYFQNEAQLEKSRLLSDRFSAERPKGSFSTLEIQRTEQGDSAMYLCASSSHGVATEKLFFGSGTQLSVL.

The chain has TRBV9 and TRBJ2-7; maybe TRBD2 (6 bases). CDR1 is SGDLS, CDR2 YYNGEE, per germline. V was pared by 3 bases and J by 3 bases, with 13 bases between. The CDR3 consists of 14 residues. CDR3 nucleotides: TGTGCCAGCAGCGGTGGAGGGGTAGGCTACGAGCAGTACTTC. Its protein product is CASSGGGVGYEQYF.

V is TRBV14 and J is TRBJ2-7; D gene uncertain. CDR1 is SGHDN and CDR2 is FVKESK in the germline V gene. V was cut by 4 bases and J by 3 bases, with 10 bases left in between. The CDR3 contains 13 residues. In nucleotides, the CDR3 is TGTGCCAGCAGCCGGGGAAGGTTCTACGAGCAGTACGTC. Its protein is CASSRGRFYEQYV.

Details on this clonotype: A junction boundary mismatches the germline segment, possibly from a read error. The gene calls are TRBV10-3 and TRBJ1-1; D is uncertain. The DNA end favors TRBJ2-7, so the J call may be wrong. Germline CDR1 ENHRY, CDR2 SYGVKD. CDR3 length: 13 residues. The CDR3 nucleotides are TGTGCCATCAGTGACCCCGGGTTTTACGGGCAGTACTTC. It yields the protein CAISDPGFYGQYF.

This clonotype was recorded only once. The rearrangement joins TRBV7-6 to TRBJ1-4; perhaps TRBD1 as D (5 bases). This CDR3 has 12 residues. CDR1 and CDR2 from the germline V gene are SGHVS and FNYEAQ. The ends were cut back, 5 bases at V and 11 bases at J, with 12 bases in the middle. The CDR3 DNA reads TGTGCCAGCAGCCTCCAGGGAGAGAAACTGTTTTTT. It codes for CASSLQGEKLFF. The variable domain in full, with the rest retrieved from reference TRBV7-6 and TRBJ1-4, is GAGVSQSPRYKVTKRGQDVALRCDPISGHVSLYWYRQALGQGPEFLTYFNYEAQQDKSGLPNDRFSAERPEGSISTLTIQRTEQRDSAMYRCASSLQGEKLFFGSGTQLSVL.

The chain carries TRBV9 and TRBJ2-7; maybe TRBD2 (5 bases). The CDR3 sequence is 17 residues long. Germline V gene sequence: CDR1 SGDLS, CDR2 YYNGEE. The V and J ends lost 4 bases and 4 bases respectively, with 24 bases between them. CDR3 sequence reads: CASSPNAGSLSGYEQYF. The DNA for the CDR3 is TGTGCCAGCAGCCCCAACGCCGGTAGCTTATCGGGGTACGAGCAGTACTTC.

This chain links TRBV25-1 with TRBJ2-1; D possibly corresponds to TRBD1 (6 bases). Per the germline V gene, CDR1 is MGHDK and CDR2 is SYGVNS. Between the trimmed V and J ends, which lost 8 bases and 9 bases, there was a span of 20 bases. There are 14 residues in the CDR3. The DNA of the CDR3 is TGTGCCAGCGTTGAAGATAGGCTAGGGGGTGAGCAGTTCTTC. This translates into CASVEDRLGGEQFF.

This clonotype was seen repeatedly, ten times or more. The genes are TRBV12-3 or TRBV12-4 and TRBJ2-3, with 16 bases fitting TRBD2. The J segment lost 6 bases and the V segment lost 6 bases, leaving 3 bases of the junction unmatched. There are 15 residues in the CDR3. CDR3 region: CASRGLAGGADTQYF. The DNA for the CDR3 is TGTGCCAGCAGGGGACTAGCGGGAGGGGCGGATACGCAGTATTTT.

This clonotype has more than one count but fewer than ten. A much larger clone lies a single base off, so this may be a read error. The gene calls are TRBV5-4 and TRBJ2-1, with 7 bases lining up with TRBD1. The CDR3 loop spans 16 amino acids. Per germline, CDR1 SGHNT and CDR2 YYREEE (reference sequence). After removal of 4 bases from V and 4 bases from J, the junction contained 11 bases not matched to a gene. The CDR3 nucleotides are TGTGCCAGCAGCGAGTTGGAGACAGGGTATTACAATGAGCAGTTCTTC. Protein: CASSELETGYYNEQFF.

This clonotype was counted a few times. One end of the junction varies from germline; a read error may be responsible. This chain uses TRBV12-5 with TRBJ2-1; 10 nucleotides line up with TRBD2. The length of the CDR3 is 18 residues. CDR1 is LGHNT and CDR2 is FRNRAP in the germline V gene. The chain's CDR3 is CASGLVTAGGPTYNGQFF. CDR3 DNA: TGTGCTAGTGGTTTGGTTACAGCGGGAGGGCCGACCTACAATGGGCAGTTCTTC.

The table lists this clonotype with many counts. The V call is TRBV9, the J call TRBJ2-2; D may be TRBD1 (6 bases). V was clipped by 3 bases and J by 0 bases, with 15 bases between them. The CDR3 loop spans 17 amino acids. Germline lookup yields CDR1 SGDLS and CDR2 YYNGEE. In DNA form, the CDR3 reads TGTGCCAGCAGCGGTGGGGACACCCATACGAACACCGGGGAGCTGTTTTTT. Translating it yields CASSGGDTHTNTGELFF. Full variable domain (missing parts from reference TRBV9 and TRBJ2-2): DSGVTQTPKHLITATGQRVTLRCSPRSGDLSVYWYQQSLDQGLQFLIQYYNGEERAKGNILERFSAQQFPDLHSELNLSSLELGDSALYFCASSGGDTHTNTGELFFGEGSRLTVL.

The V call is TRBV2, the J call TRBJ2-3, with TRBD2 matching over 13 bases. The CDR3 totals 15 residues. Germline V CDR1 and CDR2: SNHLY, FYNNEI. V dropped 5 bases and J dropped 5; count of bases not matched to a gene: 4. The CDR3 DNA reads TGTGCCAGCAGTTGGACTAGCGGGGGCAGAGATACGCAGTATTTT. This translates into CASSWTSGGRDTQYF.

The chain recombines TRBV4-1 with TRBJ2-5; the D gene is possibly TRBD1 (5 bases). Germline CDR1 and CDR2: MGHRA and YSYEKL. The CDR3 has 15 residues. V shed 0 bases and J shed 3 bases, with 11 bases lying between them. The CDR3 is CASSQDSSREETQYF. The CDR3 DNA sequence: TGCGCCAGCAGCCAAGACAGTAGCAGGGAAGAGACCCAGTACTTC.

This chain joins TRBV7-2 and TRBJ1-3; D is unclear. The V end lost 2 bases, the J end lost 0 bases, and 8 bases lay between the germline ends. Germline CDR1 reads SGHTA; CDR2 reads FQGNSA. This CDR3 region has 15 residues. The CDR3 DNA reads TGTGCCAGCAGCTTACAGCGGCTCTCTGGAAACACCATATATTTT. Amino acid sequence: CASSLQRLSGNTIYF.

In its sample, this clonotype is medium-sized. This chain uses TRBV19 with TRBJ1-2, with D perhaps TRBD1 (6 bases). With 5 bases removed from V and 2 bases from J, the gap between germline ends came to 15 bases. There are 15 residues in the CDR3. In germline, CDR1 is LNHDA, CDR2 SQIVND (reference sequence). DNA of the CDR3: TGTGCCAGTAGTGACACAGGGTTAAGGAACTATGGCTACACCTTC. The encoded protein is CASSDTGLRNYGYTF. Looking up the rest from reference TRBV19 and TRBJ1-2 gives the full variable domain: DGGITQSPKYLFRKEGQNVTLSCEQNLNHDAMYWYRQDPGQGLRLIYYSQIVNDFQKGDIAEGYSVSREKKESFPLTVTSAQKNPTAFYLCASSDTGLRNYGYTFGSGTRLTVV.

The chain links TRBV24-1 to TRBJ2-5; 9 nucleotides agree with TRBD1. Germline V lookup: CDR1 KGHDR, CDR2 SFDVKD. The CDR3 contains 12 residues. J lost 4 bases, V lost 11 bases, and 4 bases had no gene match. CDR3 sequence (DNA): TGTGCCAGTGGACAGGGGCGAGAGACCCAGTACTTC. The encoded protein is CASGQGRETQYF.

The rearrangement links TRBV20-1 to TRBJ2-7; D is unclear. The CDR3 loop spans 10 amino acids. In germline, CDR1 is DFQATT, CDR2 SNEGSKA (reference sequence). The V gene lost 5 bases and the J gene lost 4 bases, with 6 bases spanning the gap. CDR3 sequence reads: CSAFDYEQYF. The CDR3 DNA follows: TGCAGTGCTTTTGATTACGAGCAGTACTTC.

This clonotype has a handful of counts. J is TRBJ2-7 and V is TRBV10-3; 7 nucleotides agree with TRBD1. CDR1 ENHRY and CDR2 SYGVKD come from the germline V gene. This CDR3 has 14 residues. V trimming: 9 bases; J trimming: 8 bases; junction bases outside the gene matches: 16. In DNA, the CDR3 is TGTGCCATAGGGGGCAGGTACAATCAGCCCCAGCAGTACTTC. Amino acid sequence: CAIGGRYNQPQQYF.

The rearrangement uses TRBV7-7 and TRBJ2-4; TRBD2 is a possible D gene (6 bases). The germline V gene has CDR1 SSHAT and CDR2 FNYEAQ (reference sequence). The CDR3 consists of 13 residues. The CDR3 here is CARPPGSRNIQYF. Here the CDR3 DNA reads TGTGCTAGACCGCCCGGGAGCCGGAACATTCAGTACTTC.

In its sample, this clonotype was seen many times. V gene TRBV4-1 combines with J gene TRBJ1-6, with 8 bases that match TRBD1. CDR1 and CDR2 (germline): MGHRA, YSYEKL. Trimming removed 3 bases from V and 6 bases from J; junction bases left unmatched: 7. The CDR3 is 16 residues long. The CDR3 DNA is TGCGCCAGCAGCCAGACAGGGGCCGGTAGTAATTCACCCCTCCACTTT. Its protein is CASSQTGAGSNSPLHF.

This sequence joins TRBV30 and TRBJ2-7, with D possibly TRBD2 on 5 matching bases. The CDR3 has 13 residues. Germline V lookup: CDR1 GTSNPN, CDR2 SVGIG (reference sequence). Trimming shortened V by 3 bases and J by 3 bases, and 12 bases separated the two germline ends. CDR3: CAWSPGSYYEQYF. The CDR3 bases are TGTGCCTGGAGCCCGGGGAGCTACTACGAGCAGTACTTC.

J is TRBJ1-5 and V is TRBV19, with 7 bases identical to TRBD1. Germline trimming cut 5 bases from V and 6 bases from J; bases unmatched to any gene: 4. Germline V lookup: CDR1 LNHDA, CDR2 SQIVND (reference sequence). The CDR3 runs to 13 residues. The CDR3 loop is CASSVQGIQPQHF. In DNA form, the CDR3 reads TGTGCCAGTAGTGTACAGGGGATTCAGCCCCAGCATTTT.

This chain uses TRBV10-3 with TRBJ1-2; possible D gene TRBD1, 5 bases. V was clipped by 7 bases and J by 3 bases, with 15 bases between them. Germline CDR1 ENHRY, CDR2 SYGVKD. The CDR3 covers 14 residues. The CDR3 loop is CAIKSQERHYGYTF. The CDR3 DNA is TGTGCCATCAAATCACAGGAGCGTCACTATGGCTACACCTTC.

The V call is TRBV19, the J call TRBJ2-2, with 7 bases that match TRBD1. With 5 bases clipped from V and 0 bases from J, the junction kept 9 bases outside the gene matches. The CDR3 extends over 17 amino acids. Germline CDR1 is LNHDA and CDR2 is SQIVND (reference sequence). CDR3 region: CASSVTTGVTNTGELFF. The CDR3 nucleotides read TGTGCCAGTAGTGTGACTACAGGGGTAACGAACACCGGGGAGCTGTTTTTT.